Below, 7 T cell receptor beta chains from the same sample are listed, as sequenced in a study of blood T cell repertoires in COVID-19 (dated by TCRdb to about 2020). Receptors were amplified or captured by the immunoSEQ multiplex PCR assay. TCRdb obtained this table from immuneACCESS and retained in-frame rearrangements with V and J assigned. These tables miss some clones; where compared with another copy, unresolved V genes account for less than half of the shortfall, and the remainder is unexplained. The sample yields over 150,000 clones; approximately 84% were counted once. About 7% of the sample belongs to the ten largest clones. The material sequenced was peripheral blood. The receptor source for this set is a human donor in a cohort sampled during active COVID-19.

V and J are TRBV25-1 and TRBJ2-5; TRBD2 is a possible D gene (7 bases). The germline CDR1 and CDR2 sequences are MGHDK and SYGVNS. The CDR3 has 18 residues. V was pared by 0 bases and J by 2 bases, with 19 bases between. Here the CDR3 reads CASSEYKGGGPSQETQYF. The CDR3 nucleotides read TGTGCCAGCAGTGAATATAAGGGGGGGGGCCCCTCACAAGAGACCCAGTACTTC.

This sequence joins TRBV2 and TRBJ1-2, with 10 bases aligning to TRBD1. Germline V CDR1 and CDR2: SNHLY, FYNNEI. The CDR3 loop spans 18 amino acids. V gave up 2 bases and J gave up 1 base; unmatched junction bases: 10. In DNA, the CDR3 is TGTGCCAGCAGTGAAACGCCGATAGGGACAGGGGTTAACTATGGCTACACCTTC. Translating it yields CASSETPIGTGVNYGYTF.

This chain connects TRBV7-2 to TRBJ1-5, with a possible D match to TRBD1 (5 bases). Germline CDR1 and CDR2: SGHTA and FQGNSA. The CDR3 consists of 15 residues. Trimming took 6 bases from V and 4 from J, leaving 16 bases between them. This CDR3 reads CASSSGSRVNQPQHF. In DNA form, the CDR3 reads TGTGCCAGCAGTTCAGGGTCCCGAGTTAATCAGCCCCAGCATTTT.

The chain is built from TRBV9 and TRBJ2-1; no clear D. Trimming shortened V by 4 bases and J by 4 bases, and 15 bases separated the two germline ends. CDR3 length: 15 amino acids. CDR1 is SGDLS, CDR2 YYNGEE, per germline. DNA of the CDR3: TGTGCCAGCAGCCCCGGGTCCCCCCCTTACAATGAGCAGTTCTTC. This gives the protein CASSPGSPPYNEQFF.

The chain employs TRBV7-9 and TRBJ1-4; D may be TRBD1 (6 bases). This CDR3 has 14 residues. V lost 8 bases and J 8 bases, leaving 18 bases between the germline ends. CDR1 is SEHNR, CDR2 FQNEAQ, per germline (reference sequence). CDR3 sequence: CASVPGGQPEKLFF. The CDR3 DNA reads as TGTGCCAGCGTACCGGGGGGCCAGCCGGAAAAACTGTTTTTT.

This clone was seen once. The chain uses TRBV7-3 and TRBJ1-2, with D unresolved. The CDR3 loop spans 13 amino acids. The germline CDR1 and CDR2 sequences are SGHTA and FQGTGA. V was pared by 5 bases and J by 5 bases, with 12 bases between. The CDR3 nucleotides are TGTGCCAGCAGCCCTACCCCCGGTTATGGCTACACCTTC. As protein: CASSPTPGYGYTF.

The chain uses TRBV6-5 and TRBJ1-2; D gene unclear. This CDR3 is 15 amino acids long. In germline, CDR1 is MNHEY, CDR2 SVGAGI. V lost 2 bases to trimming and J lost 5 bases, with 15 bases between them. The CDR3 region is CASSYAWQAEYGYTF. The CDR3 nucleotides read TGTGCCAGCAGTTACGCCTGGCAGGCTGAATATGGCTACACCTTC.